This TCR beta chain came from a study of cytomegalovirus exposure and HLA in healthy donors (dated by TCRdb to about 2017). With regard to the full study: An earlier analysis of fewer than 750 of the donors reported 276 Gb of sequence data and around 100 million unique TCR beta sequences obtained from roughly 180 million T cells. Every repertoire in the discovery cohort had been generated on one and the same sequencing platform. The study used immunosequencing to profile the T cell repertoires of 666 subjects and linked those repertoires to cytomegalovirus serostatus. HLA typing covered class I and class II loci at four-digit resolution. Of the roughly 410 genotyped donors, 75% to 85% were placed in the genetic ancestry cluster associated with self-reported Caucasian donors. Along with the approximately 670-subject first cohort, a separate validation cohort of 120 different subjects was used. The study aimed to test whether cataloging public T cell receptors could reveal signatures of past pathogen exposure. Donor age, sex, ethnicity and CMV serostatus were compiled alongside the repertoire data. The study combined high-throughput TCR immunosequencing, statistical association of individual TCRs with disease status, and machine learning to predict cytomegalovirus infection status. The number of donors typed differed by locus, with roughly 620-640 for A, B, C, DRB1 and DQB1, around 560 for DQA1, approximately 580 for DPA1, and about 450 for DPB1. About 300 gigabases of sequencing data and 70 million to 100 million unique TCR sequences made up an early release that covered some 640 HLA-typed donors. A later genetic analysis took genome-wide SNP genotypes for about 65% of the 666 donors and used that subset as a discovery cohort. Rather than using new phenotypic data, the later analysis identified candidate immune exposures from TCR beta sequences and from how often those sequences occurred across donors. Because of strong linkage in the cohort, 4 to 6 DR-DQ haplotypes were treated as single units for association and clustering. A later analysis re-analyzed previously published TCR beta repertoires from 550 to 700 donors and added high-resolution HLA genotyping to study TCR occurrence patterns. In an earlier analysis of several hundred of the donors, high-throughput TCR beta sequencing was used to judge whether each TCR beta V gene segment behaved as functional or pseudogenic. Among 398 genotyped donors of the cohort, an average of around 250,000 unique TCR beta nucleotide sequences was sequenced per donor, of which about 19% were non-productive.

General findings and caveats noted by the study authors: V-gene and J-gene trimming of TCR beta chains was associated with a missense DCLRE1C variant in a later genetic analysis, and the association was replicated in an independent cohort. The authors suggested that the approach could potentially be generalized to other disease states and immunological phenotypes. Correlated functional status among segregating V segments might be attributable to linkage disequilibrium, but an unknown experimental factor could not be ruled out. Because the 87-base-pair reads could not distinguish some IMGT-functional V segments, including TRBV6-2 and TRBV6-3, those segments were excluded. A further reported finding was that TCR beta sequences accurately predicted the HLA-A and HLA-B alleles for most subjects in the first cohort. A later analysis reported that several top co-occurrence clusters appeared linked to parvovirus B19, influenza, CMV and Epstein-Barr virus. According to a later analysis, most CMV-associated TCR beta chains appeared to be HLA-restricted, and the HLA associations seemed to be driven largely by CMV exposure. In a later genetic analysis, fewer N-insertions in productive TCRs were reported among donors in an Asian-associated ancestry cluster than the approximately 670-donor mean. Specific HLA alleles were associated with over 15,000 TCR beta sequences at a false discovery rate of 0.05 in a later analysis. A later analysis found that TCR association rates varied across HLA loci, with DRB1 alleles showing the most associated TCRs and HLA-C alleles the fewest. In both the original and validation cohorts, the classifier was reported to diagnose cytomegalovirus status with high specificity and sensitivity. Assigning TCR associations to individual alleles was difficult when HLA alleles, especially DR and DQ, strongly co-occurred. In an earlier analysis of around 600 of the donors, most TCR beta V segments appeared in productive rearrangements about 87% or about 30% of the time, broadly matching IMGT annotations. In vitro tests confirmed that a few of the cytomegalovirus-associated TCR beta chains recognize cytomegalovirus antigens. Because counts were too low, about 18 rarely observed V segments, including chromosome 9 orphons, were left out of the earlier analysis of a few hundred of the donors. A cluster of highly shared sequence variants was judged likely to represent a technical artifact of the sequencing pipeline. Presence/absence analyses assumed roughly uniform sequencing depth across donors, an assumption that may not hold. The study gave a list of about 170 TCR beta chains associated with cytomegalovirus. Most TCR sequences were observed very rarely across donors, whereas some public TCRs were present in many individuals. In a later analysis, HLA-associated TCR beta chains showed more clonal expansion and lower generation probabilities than non-associated chains that were equally common. Because HLA typing was unavailable for some donors at each locus, only the typed subset was used in association tests. This cohort had only TCR beta chains sequenced, and the lack of alpha or paired-chain data limited which features could be detected. The only immune exposure information available for the cohort was CMV serostatus.

Libraries were constructed by the immunoSEQ multiplex PCR assay. For the multiplex PCR, a mixture combining 60 forward primers for TCR Vbeta segments and 13 reverse primers for TCR Jbeta segments was used. A multiplex PCR assay on genomic DNA amplified the CDR3 region of rearranged TCR beta genes. On the Illumina HiSeq System, the amplified TCR beta libraries were sequenced as 87-base-pair reads. The source study handled its data this way. Across the 500 to 750 repertoires, a later analysis counted 75 million to 90 million unique TCR beta chains, some 11 million of which were shared by at least two donors. Raw reads were error-corrected and collapsed into unique sequences by a nearest-neighbor algorithm in which closely related sequences were merged to remove PCR and sequencing errors. CDR3 sequences were aligned to IMGT reference sequences to assign V, D and J gene segments. For a sequence to be retained, a match of at least six nucleotides to both a V gene segment and a J gene segment was required. A rearrangement was called productive if the CDR3 had no stop codons and remained in frame with V and J, and every other rearrangement was called non-productive. CDR3 was defined according to IMGT convention as the region running from the second conserved V-encoded cysteine to the conserved J-encoded phenylalanine. The earlier analysis of 450 to 750 of the donors excluded any sequence lacking an unambiguous match to a single V gene segment. In an earlier analysis of approximately 500 of the donors, a V segment was called functional when productive rearrangements were above 56.7%, and segregating when the standard deviation between donors exceeded 5%. To diagnose cytomegalovirus status from the catalog of TCR beta chain sequences, a statistical classification framework was built. A later analysis assigned V and J genes by comparing TCR nucleotide sequences with IMGT/GENE-DB human TR gene sequences. Using the TCRdist pipeline, a later analysis assigned CDR3 sequences along with most-parsimonious VDJ recombination scenarios. A later analysis defined each TCR beta chain by its CDR3 amino acid sequence plus V-gene family, and excluded reads lacking a unique V-gene family. A later analysis removed 500 to 650 highly shared, low-generation-probability nucleotide sequences to deal with suspected cross-contamination and a sequencing artifact. In a later analysis, a clonal expansion index was calculated for each public chain from normalized within-repertoire ranks of inferred template counts. Generation probabilities in a later analysis came from a VDJ recombination model fitted to out-of-frame rearrangements, and those results were checked against IGoR. Hypergeometric tests were used in a later analysis to score TCR-TCR, TCR-HLA and TCR-CMV co-occurrence, with a repertoire-size bias correction applied to the TCR pairs. False discovery rates were estimated in a later analysis by permuting HLA or CMV assignments 20 times. In a later analysis, co-occurring TCRs were grouped using DBSCAN, with TCRdist sequence similarity added in when clustering inside HLA-allele-positive subsets. Repertoires with fewer than 30,000 or more than 120,000 public chains, plus five repertoires with anomalous nucleotide sharing, were excluded from co-occurrence clustering. Held by TCRdb, this immuneACCESS table contains in-frame sequences only and omits some clones. Under half of the omission traces to an unresolved V gene where checked; the cause of the rest is unknown. D and trimming come from the DNA, and the V and J calls and clone size come from that table. The sample records some 200,000 clones, about four fifths of which are singletons. 2.9% of the sample is taken by the ten largest.

The sample holds a few counts of this clone. This clone's antigen is unknown. No much larger clone exists at a distance of one base, and base qualities are not known. The cohort consisted of 600 or so healthy bone marrow donors. All cohort members were sampled while nominally healthy, although unrecorded immune exposures were likely present. The donor was CMV seronegative and was included in the group of under 450 seronegative cohort members. A peripheral blood sample was provided by each donor, and peripheral blood mononuclear cells were used for TCR beta sequencing. Genomic DNA extraction from the blood cell samples was performed with the Qiagen DNeasy Blood Extraction Kit. Spanning cysteine to phenylalanine, the CDR3 consists of 17 amino acids. Only the CDR3 DNA stays, 51 bases, in frame from base 1. Per the germline V gene, SGHRS is the CDR1 and YFSETQ is the CDR2. V is reduced by 0 bases and J by 0 bases, leaving a spacing of 13 bases between them.

The clonotype originates from a female donor in good health and CMV-seronegative. Material for sequencing was PBMCs. This sequence uses TRBV5-1 and TRBJ1-3, with the identity of the D gene unclear. The CDR3 reads as follows: CASSLGPTGSSGNTIYF. The nucleotide sequence is TGCGCCAGCAGCTTGGGCCCGACGGGGAGCTCTGGAAACACCATATATTTT. Reference TRBV5-1 and TRBJ1-3 proteins supply the regions before and after the CDR3; the full variable domain is: KAGVTQTPRYLIKTRGQQVTLSCSPISGHRSVSWYQQTPGQGLQFLFEYFSETQRNKGNFPGRFSGRQFSNSRSEMNVSTLELGDSALYLCASSLGPTGSSGNTIYFGEGSWLTVV.